Below, 13 T cell receptor beta chains from the same sample are listed, as sequenced in a study of Ad26.COV2.S vaccination and SARS-CoV-2 variants. Stated treatment: some 20 received Ad26.COV2.S at low or high dose, single or two shots; a few received placebo; per-sample allocation not given. The investigators took samples on day 63 after the first vaccine or placebo injection. Sequencing was performed with immunoSEQ multiplex PCR; in TCRdb, only in-frame clones are kept and a portion is missing. This sample has around 370,000 clones, with around 84% found just once. Sequencing was performed on peripheral blood, taken in a trial of Ad26.COV2.S vaccine versus placebo. The origin of the receptors is a person aged 18-60 years who received the Ad26.COV2.S COVID-19 vaccine or a placebo.

The chain is built from TRBV10-2 and TRBJ1-5; D not resolved. The CDR3 is 13 residues long. V was trimmed by 2 bases and J by 1 base, leaving 3 bases between them. Germline V lookup: CDR1 WSHSY, CDR2 SAAADI. The CDR3 spells CASSEGSNQPQHF. The CDR3 DNA reads as TGCGCCAGCAGTGAGGGAAGCAATCAGCCCCAGCATTTT.

The V call is TRBV18, the J call TRBJ1-6; D unclear. The CDR3 is 15 residues long. Germline V lookup: CDR1 KGHSH, CDR2 LQKENI. The V and J ends lost 2 bases and 7 bases respectively, with 12 bases between them. The CDR3 protein is CASSPGVIGNSPLHF. The CDR3 DNA reads TGTGCCAGCTCACCAGGGGTGATAGGGAATTCACCCCTCCACTTT.

The chain couples TRBV24-1 to TRBJ2-3, with D perhaps TRBD1 or TRBD2 (6 bases each). V lost 4 bases and J 11 bases, leaving 15 bases between the germline ends. Germline V lookup: CDR1 KGHDR, CDR2 SFDVKD. This CDR3 has 13 amino acids. The CDR3, as DNA: TGTGCCACCAGTGAAACGGGACTCAGGGGGCAGTATTTT. Its protein is CATSETGLRGQYF.

In this sample, this clone turned up a few times. The chain joins TRBV11-3 to TRBJ2-1; 8 nucleotides line up with TRBD2. V lost 0 bases to trimming and J lost 7 bases; unmatched junction nucleotides: 8. This CDR3 has 16 residues. Germline CDR1 and CDR2: SGHNT and YENEEA. The CDR3, as DNA: TGTGCCAGCAGCTTAGAGGGTACTAGCGGTTTTAATGAGCAGTTCTTC. Residues: CASSLEGTSGFNEQFF.

This clone was seen a single time. This chain links TRBV11-2 with TRBJ2-5, with D perhaps matching TRBD1 or TRBD2 (5 bases each). Germline-derived CDR1 and CDR2 are SGHAT and FQNNGV. Trimming left V 1 base short and J 2 bases short, with 11 bases between. The CDR3 consists of 15 residues. DNA of the CDR3: TGTGCCAGCAGCTTAGTGGGTTGGGGGCAAGAGACCCAGTACTTC. Protein sequence: CASSLVGWGQETQYF.

This clone was counted once. The chain recombines TRBV7-2 with TRBJ2-3, with D unclear. The CDR3 totals 12 residues. CDR1 SGHTA and CDR2 FQGNSA come from the germline V gene. Trimming took 6 bases from V and 3 from J, leaving 7 bases between them. CDR3 sequence (DNA): TGTGCCAGCAGGGACCTAACAGATACGCAGTATTTT. As protein: CASRDLTDTQYF.

The chain combines TRBV6-5 with TRBJ2-4, with D unclear. The CDR3 runs to 15 residues. CDR1 and CDR2 (germline): MNHEY, SVGAGI. The V gene lost 4 bases and the J gene lost 4 bases, with 14 bases spanning the gap. In DNA, the CDR3 is TGTGCCAGCAGTTCTCCCCAACTGGGGAAAAACATTCAGTACTTC. It codes for CASSSPQLGKNIQYF.

The chain carries TRBV6-5 and TRBJ1-3; no reliable D call. The length of the CDR3 is 11 residues. Germline lookup yields CDR1 MNHEY and CDR2 SVGAGI. Trimming shortened V by 8 bases and J by 4 bases, and 6 bases separated the two germline ends. DNA of the CDR3: TGTGCCAGCTACCGGGGAAACACCATATATTTT. Amino acids: CASYRGNTIYF.

V is TRBV27 and J is TRBJ2-7; D remains unclear. The CDR3 is 14 amino acids. The germline gives CDR1 MNHEY, CDR2 SMNVEV (reference sequence). Trimming removed 3 bases from V and 5 bases from J, with 14 bases in between. As DNA, the CDR3 is TGTGCCAGCAGTTTGGGCAGCTTGATAGACGAGCAGTACTTC. Translating it yields CASSLGSLIDEQYF.

The CDR3 loop reads CASSLRTLLGRETQYF. DNA of the CDR3: TGTGCCAGCAGTTTAAGGACATTACTTGGGAGGGAGACCCAGTACTTC. The rearrangement joins TRBV28 to TRBJ2-5; D perhaps matches TRBD2 (6 bases). The CDR3 sequence is 16 residues long. Trimming removed 2 bases from V and 5 bases from J, with 18 bases in between. Germline V CDR1 and CDR2: MDHEN, SYDVKM.

The chain uses TRBV30 and TRBJ1-2; D is unclear. The CDR3 is made up of 12 amino acids. The V gene lost 2 bases and the J gene lost 5 bases, with 9 bases spanning the gap. Germline V gene lookup returns CDR1 GTSNPN and CDR2 SVGIG (reference sequence). The CDR3 sequence: CAWSPAAYGYTF. In DNA form, the CDR3 reads TGTGCCTGGAGTCCCGCAGCTTATGGCTACACCTTC.

This chain uses TRBV14 with TRBJ2-7; D is unclear. The CDR3 length is 14 residues. Germline V gene sequence: CDR1 SGHDN, CDR2 FVKESK. V shed 0 bases and J shed 0 bases, with 6 bases lying between them. CDR3 bases: TGTGCCAGCAGCCAAGATCCAGACTCCTACGAGCAGTACTTC. As protein: CASSQDPDSYEQYF.

The rearrangement links TRBV7-2 to TRBJ2-5; TRBD1 agrees at 7 bases. Per the germline V gene, CDR1 is SGHTA and CDR2 is FQGNSA. There are 15 residues in the CDR3. The trim removed 5 bases at V and 7 bases at J, leaving 13 bases unmatched. Written as DNA, the CDR3 is TGTGCCAGCAGCAAGGTACAGGGGAATCCAGGGACCCAGTACTTC. It yields the protein CASSKVQGNPGTQYF.